Below, 8 T cell receptor beta chains from the same sample are listed, as sequenced in a study of blood T cell repertoires in COVID-19. Repertoires were generated with immunoSEQ multiplex PCR, while TCRdb's copy carries only in-frame clones and drops some. The sample records around 260,000 clones, 70% to 85% being singletons. The sequenced sample consisted of peripheral blood. These receptors all stem from a human donor with COVID-19, enrolled during active disease. The donor label of this sample is uncertain.

This rearrangement joins TRBV19 to TRBJ1-3; 7 bases align to TRBD1. This CDR3 contains 14 residues. The ends lost 7 bases at V and 3 bases at J; junction bases unmatched: 6. Germline V gene lookup returns CDR1 LNHDA and CDR2 SQIVND (reference sequence). The CDR3 DNA reads as TGTGCCAGTAACCACGACAGGGATGGAAACACCATATATTTT. Its translation: CASNHDRDGNTIYF.

DNA for the CDR3: TGTGCCAGCAACCCGACAGGGGGCACGGACAATGAGCAGTTCTTC. It encodes CASNPTGGTDNEQFF. V and J are TRBV6-5 and TRBJ2-1; 10 nucleotides match TRBD1. Germline trimming cut 7 bases from V and 5 bases from J; bases unmatched to any gene: 8. The germline CDR1 and CDR2 sequences are MNHEY and SVGAGI. The CDR3 sequence is 15 residues long.

The chain couples TRBV2 to TRBJ1-4; TRBD1 might be the D (5 bases). This CDR3 is built from 15 residues. From germline, CDR1 is SNHLY and CDR2 FYNNEI. Trimming shortened V by 5 bases and J by 8 bases, and 18 bases separated the two germline ends. The CDR3 sequence is CASSLGGNREEKLFF. The CDR3 DNA sequence: TGTGCCAGCAGTTTGGGGGGGAACCGAGAGGAAAAACTGTTTTTT. Combining the CDR3 with reference TRBV2 and TRBJ1-4 gives the whole variable domain EPEVTQTPSHQVTQMGQEVILRCVPISNHLYFYWYRQILGQKVEFLVSFYNNEISEKSEIFDDQFSVERPDGSNFTLKIRSTKLEDSAMYFCASSLGGNREEKLFFGSGTQLSVL.

The chain couples TRBV19 to TRBJ2-1; tentatively, D is TRBD2 (7 bases). Trimming took off 3 bases at V and 6 bases at J, with 12 bases between the two ends. The CDR3 is made up of 14 amino acids. Germline V gene data show CDR1 as LNHDA and CDR2 as SQIVND (reference sequence). CDR3 DNA sequence: TGTGCCAGTAGTATCCAGGGGAGGGCCAATGAGCAGTTCTTC. Translated, it gives CASSIQGRANEQFF. Looking up the rest from reference TRBV19 and TRBJ2-1 gives the full variable domain: DGGITQSPKYLFRKEGQNVTLSCEQNLNHDAMYWYRQDPGQGLRLIYYSQIVNDFQKGDIAEGYSVSREKKESFPLTVTSAQKNPTAFYLCASSIQGRANEQFFGPGTRLTVL.

This clone was seen a single time. The V gene is TRBV28, the J gene TRBJ1-4, with 10 bases identical to TRBD1. V was pared by 2 bases and J by 7 bases, with 1 base of the junction left unmatched. The germline gives CDR1 MDHEN, CDR2 SYDVKM. The length of the CDR3 is 14 residues. In DNA form, the CDR3 reads TGTGCCAGCAGTTTAGACAGGGGGCGTGAAAAACTGTTTTTT. Translated, it gives CASSLDRGREKLFF.

The gene calls are TRBV7-6 and TRBJ2-5; weak D call: TRBD1 (6 bases). Trimming left V 5 bases short and J 3 bases short, with 16 bases between. Germline lookup yields CDR1 SGHVS and CDR2 FNYEAQ. The CDR3 runs to 15 residues. CDR3 sequence reads: CASSAGDGREETQYF. CDR3 bases: TGTGCCAGCAGCGCAGGGGACGGACGGGAAGAGACCCAGTACTTC.

The chain is built from TRBV9 and TRBJ1-5; 7 bases are a match to TRBD1. Germline CDR1 and CDR2: SGDLS and YYNGEE. There are 16 residues in the CDR3. J was trimmed by 1 base and V by 0 bases; bases with no gene match: 4. The CDR3 sequence: CASSVGPQGSNQPQHF. The DNA for the CDR3 is TGTGCCAGCAGCGTAGGCCCACAGGGGAGCAATCAGCCCCAGCATTTT.

This clone was counted a few times. The rearrangement joins TRBV3-1 (or the pseudogene TRBV3-2) to TRBJ2-7; D call uncertain. V lost 1 base and J 2 bases, leaving 6 bases between the germline ends. CDR3 length: 13 amino acids. Germline V CDR1 and CDR2: LGHDT, YNNKEL (reference sequence). In DNA form, the CDR3 reads TGTGCCAGCAGCCAAGGCGCGACCTACGAGCAGTACTTC. Translating gives CASSQGATYEQYF.